This TCR beta chain was documented in a study of blood T cell repertoires in COVID-19. On the study more broadly: The United States, Italy and Spain were the sources of the acute and convalescent COVID-19 samples. T cells, B-cell-depleted T cells, or PBMCs provided the cDNA or gDNA that served as material.

Original handling: Estimates of nucleated cell counts were drawn from the amplification of reference gene primers. Data came from immunoSEQ multiplex PCR; TCRdb stores just in-frame clones and leaves some out. The V and J calls and clone size are taken from that table; D and trimming were inferred from the DNA. Of about 300,000 clones in the sample, around 88% were seen once. Per the germline V gene, CDR1 is LGHNA and CDR2 is YNFKEQ. This CDR3 comprises 13 residues. V shed 0 bases and J shed 5 bases, with 5 bases lying between them. The chain employs TRBV4-2 and TRBJ1-5; D not certain. The sample consisted of peripheral blood. The TCR sequence derives from a woman aged 25 to 39 who had recovered from COVID-19. The CDR3 region has the DNA TGTGCCAGCAGCCAAGATTACTATCAGCCCCAGCATTTT. Protein: CASSQDYYQPQHF.